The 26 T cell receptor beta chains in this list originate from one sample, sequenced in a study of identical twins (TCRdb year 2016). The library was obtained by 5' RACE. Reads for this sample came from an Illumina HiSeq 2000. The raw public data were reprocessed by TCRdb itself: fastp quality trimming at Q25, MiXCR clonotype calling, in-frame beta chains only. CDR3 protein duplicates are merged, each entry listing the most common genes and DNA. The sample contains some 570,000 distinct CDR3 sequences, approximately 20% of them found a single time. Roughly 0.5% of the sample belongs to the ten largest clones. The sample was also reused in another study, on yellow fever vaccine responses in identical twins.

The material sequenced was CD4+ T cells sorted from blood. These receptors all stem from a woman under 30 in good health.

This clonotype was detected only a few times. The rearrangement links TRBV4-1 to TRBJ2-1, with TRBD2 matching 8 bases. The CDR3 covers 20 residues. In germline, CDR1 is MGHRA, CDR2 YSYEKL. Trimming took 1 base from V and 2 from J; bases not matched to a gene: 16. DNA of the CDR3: TGCGCCAGCAGCCAAGCTATCCAGCGGGAGCCTTTTGAGGCCTACAATGAGCAGTTCTTC. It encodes CASSQAIQREPFEAYNEQFF.

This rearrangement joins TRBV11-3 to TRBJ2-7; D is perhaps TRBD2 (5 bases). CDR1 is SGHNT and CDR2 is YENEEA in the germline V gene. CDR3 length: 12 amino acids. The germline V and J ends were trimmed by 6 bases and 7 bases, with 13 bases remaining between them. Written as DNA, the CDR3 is TGTGCCAGCAGATTTGGACTTGGTGAGCAGTACTTC. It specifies CASRFGLGEQYF.

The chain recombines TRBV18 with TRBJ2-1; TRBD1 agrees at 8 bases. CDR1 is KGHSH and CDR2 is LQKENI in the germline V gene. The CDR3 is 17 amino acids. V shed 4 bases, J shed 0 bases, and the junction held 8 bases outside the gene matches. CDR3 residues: CASSHTLGQGSYNEQFF. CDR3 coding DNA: TGTGCCAGCTCACACACCCTCGGACAGGGCTCCTACAATGAGCAGTTCTTC.

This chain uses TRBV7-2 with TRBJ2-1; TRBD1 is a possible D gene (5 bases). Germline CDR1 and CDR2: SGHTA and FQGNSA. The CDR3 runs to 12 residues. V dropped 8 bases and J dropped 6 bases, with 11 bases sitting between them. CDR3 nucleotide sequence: TGTGCCAGCGGTAACCAGGGCAATGAGCAGTTCTTC. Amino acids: CASGNQGNEQFF.

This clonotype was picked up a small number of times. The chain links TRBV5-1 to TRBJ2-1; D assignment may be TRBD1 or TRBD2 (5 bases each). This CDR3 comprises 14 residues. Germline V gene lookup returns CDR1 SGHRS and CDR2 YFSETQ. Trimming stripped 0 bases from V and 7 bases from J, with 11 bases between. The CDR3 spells CASSLVSWGNEQFF. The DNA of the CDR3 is TGCGCCAGCAGCTTGGTTAGTTGGGGGAATGAGCAGTTCTTC.

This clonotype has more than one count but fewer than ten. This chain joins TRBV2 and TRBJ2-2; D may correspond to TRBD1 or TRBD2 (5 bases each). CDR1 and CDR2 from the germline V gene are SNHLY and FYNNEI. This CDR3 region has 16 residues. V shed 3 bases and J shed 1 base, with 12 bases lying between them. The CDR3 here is CASSDPGRVNTGELFF. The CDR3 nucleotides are TGTGCCAGCAGTGACCCGGGACGGGTGAACACCGGGGAGCTGTTTTTT.

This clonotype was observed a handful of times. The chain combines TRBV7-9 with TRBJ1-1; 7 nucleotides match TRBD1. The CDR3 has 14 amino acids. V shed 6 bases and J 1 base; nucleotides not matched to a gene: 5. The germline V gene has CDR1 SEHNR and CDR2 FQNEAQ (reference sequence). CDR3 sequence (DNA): TGTGCCAGCAGTCAGACAGGGCAGAACACTGAAGCTTTCTTT. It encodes CASSQTGQNTEAFF.

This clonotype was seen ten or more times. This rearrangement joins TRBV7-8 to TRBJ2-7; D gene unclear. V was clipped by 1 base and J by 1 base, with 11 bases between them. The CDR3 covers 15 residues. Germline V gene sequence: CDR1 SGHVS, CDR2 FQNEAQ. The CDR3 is CASSLVLVQSYEQYF. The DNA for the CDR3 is TGTGCCAGCAGCTTAGTACTCGTACAGTCCTACGAGCAGTACTTC.

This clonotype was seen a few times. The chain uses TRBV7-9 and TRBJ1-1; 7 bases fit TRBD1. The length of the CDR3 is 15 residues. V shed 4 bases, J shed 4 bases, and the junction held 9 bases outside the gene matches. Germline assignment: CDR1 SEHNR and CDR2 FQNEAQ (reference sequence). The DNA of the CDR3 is TGTGCCAGCAGCTCCCAGACAGGGAAGGTCACTGAAGCTTTCTTT. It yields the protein CASSSQTGKVTEAFF.

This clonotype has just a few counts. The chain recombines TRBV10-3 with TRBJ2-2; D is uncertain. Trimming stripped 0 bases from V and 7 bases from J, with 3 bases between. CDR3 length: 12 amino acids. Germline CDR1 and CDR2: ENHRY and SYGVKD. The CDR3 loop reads CAISESGGELFF. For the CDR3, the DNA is TGTGCCATCAGTGAGTCTGGCGGGGAGCTGTTTTTT.

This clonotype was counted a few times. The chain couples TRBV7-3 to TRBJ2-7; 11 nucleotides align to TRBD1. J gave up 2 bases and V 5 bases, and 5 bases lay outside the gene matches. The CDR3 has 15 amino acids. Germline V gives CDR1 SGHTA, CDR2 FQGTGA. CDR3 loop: CASSPGTGGPYEQYF. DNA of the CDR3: TGTGCCAGCAGCCCAGGGACAGGGGGGCCCTACGAGCAGTACTTC.

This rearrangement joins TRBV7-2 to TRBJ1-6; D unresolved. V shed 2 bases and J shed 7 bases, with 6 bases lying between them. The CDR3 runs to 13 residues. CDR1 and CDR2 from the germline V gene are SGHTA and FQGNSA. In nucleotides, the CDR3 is TGTGCCAGCAGCTTAATACCAAATTCACCCCTCCACTTT. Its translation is CASSLIPNSPLHF.

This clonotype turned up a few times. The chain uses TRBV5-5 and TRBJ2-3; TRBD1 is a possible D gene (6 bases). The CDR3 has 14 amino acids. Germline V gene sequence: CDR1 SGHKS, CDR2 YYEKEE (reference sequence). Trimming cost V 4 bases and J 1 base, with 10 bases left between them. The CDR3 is CASSVDSRTDTQYF. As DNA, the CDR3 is TGTGCCAGCAGCGTGGACAGTCGCACAGATACGCAGTATTTT.

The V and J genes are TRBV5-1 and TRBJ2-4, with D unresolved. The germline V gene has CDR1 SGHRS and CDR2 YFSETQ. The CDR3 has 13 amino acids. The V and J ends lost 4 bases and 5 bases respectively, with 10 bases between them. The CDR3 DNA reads TGCGCCAGCAGCATAAACAGTGAAAACATTCAGTACTTC. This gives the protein CASSINSENIQYF.

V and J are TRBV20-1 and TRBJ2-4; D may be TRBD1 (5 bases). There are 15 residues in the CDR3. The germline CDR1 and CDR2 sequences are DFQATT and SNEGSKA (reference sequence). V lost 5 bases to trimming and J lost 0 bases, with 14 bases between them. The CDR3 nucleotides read TGCAGTGCTCCCCGACAGAACCTAGCCAAAAACATTCAGTACTTC. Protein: CSAPRQNLAKNIQYF.

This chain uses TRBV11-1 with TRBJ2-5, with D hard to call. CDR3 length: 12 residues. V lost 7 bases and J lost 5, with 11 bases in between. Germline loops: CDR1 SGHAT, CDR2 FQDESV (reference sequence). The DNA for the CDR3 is TGTGCCAGCAAAGGGCGTGGTGAGACCCAGTACTTC. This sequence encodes CASKGRGETQYF.

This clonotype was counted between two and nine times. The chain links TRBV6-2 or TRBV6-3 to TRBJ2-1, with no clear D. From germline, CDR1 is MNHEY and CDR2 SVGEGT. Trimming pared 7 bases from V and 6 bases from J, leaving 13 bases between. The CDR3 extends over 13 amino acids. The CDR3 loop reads CASTFANGNEQFF. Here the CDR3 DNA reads TGTGCCAGCACCTTTGCGAATGGCAATGAGCAGTTCTTC.

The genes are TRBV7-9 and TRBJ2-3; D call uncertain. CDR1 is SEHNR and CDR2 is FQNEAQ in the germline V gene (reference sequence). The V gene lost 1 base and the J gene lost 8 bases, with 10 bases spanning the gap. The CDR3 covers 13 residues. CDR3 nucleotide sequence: TGTGCCAGCAGCTTAGAAACAGAAAGTACGCAGTATTTT. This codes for CASSLETESTQYF.

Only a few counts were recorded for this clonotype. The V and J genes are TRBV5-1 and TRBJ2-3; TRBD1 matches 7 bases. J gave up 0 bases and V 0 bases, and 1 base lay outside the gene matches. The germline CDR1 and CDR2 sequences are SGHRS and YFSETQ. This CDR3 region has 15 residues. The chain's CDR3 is CASSLDRGSTDTQYF. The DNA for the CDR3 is TGCGCCAGCAGCTTGGACAGGGGTAGCACAGATACGCAGTATTTT.

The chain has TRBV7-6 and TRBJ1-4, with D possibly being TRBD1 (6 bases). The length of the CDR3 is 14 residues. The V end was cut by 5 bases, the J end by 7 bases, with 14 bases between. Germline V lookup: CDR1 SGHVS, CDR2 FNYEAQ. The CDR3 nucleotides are TGTGCCAGCAGCCTCTCTGGGACATCTGAAAAACTGTTTTTT. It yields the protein CASSLSGTSEKLFF.

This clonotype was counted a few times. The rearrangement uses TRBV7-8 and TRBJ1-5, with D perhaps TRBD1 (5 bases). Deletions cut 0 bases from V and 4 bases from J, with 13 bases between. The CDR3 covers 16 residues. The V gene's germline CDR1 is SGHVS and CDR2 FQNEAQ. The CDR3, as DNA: TGTGCCAGCAGCTTAGCTGGCAGGGCAGTAAATCAGCCCCAGCATTTT. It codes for CASSLAGRAVNQPQHF.

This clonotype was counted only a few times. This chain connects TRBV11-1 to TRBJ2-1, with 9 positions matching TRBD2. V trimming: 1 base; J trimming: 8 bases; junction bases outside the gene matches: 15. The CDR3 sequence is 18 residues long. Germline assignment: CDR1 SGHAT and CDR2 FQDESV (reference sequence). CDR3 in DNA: TGTGCCAGCAGCTTAGGGTCGGGGCTAGCGGGACATGTATATGAGCAGTTCTTC. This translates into CASSLGSGLAGHVYEQFF.

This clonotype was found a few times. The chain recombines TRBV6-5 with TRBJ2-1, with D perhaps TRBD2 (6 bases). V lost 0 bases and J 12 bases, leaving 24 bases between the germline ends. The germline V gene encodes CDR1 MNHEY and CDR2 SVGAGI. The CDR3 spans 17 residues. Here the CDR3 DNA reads TGTGCCAGCAGTTACTCGATCGCGGCTAGCGTCCCCCGTCCGCAGTTCTTC. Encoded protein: CASSYSIAASVPRPQFF.

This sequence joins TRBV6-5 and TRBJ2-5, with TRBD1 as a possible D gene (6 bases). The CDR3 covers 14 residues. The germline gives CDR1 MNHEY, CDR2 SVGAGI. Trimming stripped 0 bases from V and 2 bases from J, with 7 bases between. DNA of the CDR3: TGTGCCAGCAGTTACTCCGACAGGCAAGAGACCCAGTACTTC. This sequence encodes CASSYSDRQETQYF.

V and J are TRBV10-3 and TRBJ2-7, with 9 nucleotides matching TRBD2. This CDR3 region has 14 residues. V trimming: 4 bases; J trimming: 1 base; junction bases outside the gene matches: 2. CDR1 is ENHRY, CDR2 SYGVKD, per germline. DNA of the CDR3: TGTGCCATCAGTGCTAGCGGGGCGTCCTACGAGCAGTACGTC. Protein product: CAISASGASYEQYV.

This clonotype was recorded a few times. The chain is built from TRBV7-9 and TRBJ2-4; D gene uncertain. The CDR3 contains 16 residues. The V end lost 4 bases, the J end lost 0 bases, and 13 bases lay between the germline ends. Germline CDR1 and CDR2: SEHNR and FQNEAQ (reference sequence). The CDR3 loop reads CASSSREFLAKNIQYF. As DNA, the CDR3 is TGTGCCAGCAGCTCGAGAGAGTTTTTAGCCAAAAACATTCAGTACTTC.